This note documents a single T cell receptor (beta chain) sequence. This clone showed up just a few times. The specificity of this receptor is unknown. No per-base quality is available; no much larger clone lies one base away. This sample was included in a study of beta chain features in type 1 diabetes (dated by TCRdb to about 2018). Concerning the study at large: No differences in mean age, gender distribution, total cell number or subset yield were found between patients and healthy donors. A total of about 100,000,000 sorted cells were examined across all samples, and RNA yield correlated strongly with the number of cells per subset. Regulatory and stem cell-like memory subsets were isolated from only 8 patients and roughly eight healthy donors, whereas naive and central memory subsets came from all 28 donors. The study compared the TCRB repertoires of sorted circulating CD4+ T cell subsets in recently diagnosed type 1 diabetes patients with those in matched healthy donors. Paper-wide results and their limitations: Naive, central memory and regulatory TCRB repertoires appeared more similar among patients than among healthy donors. Shorter templates might have been favored by PCR, but patient and control samples were amplified and corrected together, so both groups would have been affected equally by any skew. Fewer insertions and more nucleotide deletions at VDJ recombination sites were observed in patients with type 1 diabetes, implying thymic rearrangement abnormalities. Because cDNA was sequenced instead of genomic DNA, activated cells with high expression could be over-represented, although the groups did not differ in activation or CD3 levels. Type 1 diabetes patients showed a moderate but significant shortening of TCRB CDR3 length in all four CD4+ subsets. Because small numbers of individuals were included in the HLA sub-analyses, any influence of HLA type on TCRB rearrangement was left unresolved.

The High Capacity cDNA Reverse Transcription Kit was used to reverse transcribe all of the isolated RNA, meaning that expressed TCRB transcripts were what got sequenced. Deep immunoSEQ sequencing was applied to naive, central memory and regulatory T cell samples, giving an average of about 3.6 million total reads per sample. Sorted cells were lysed in RLT buffer, and RNA was extracted using DNase-treated RNeasy Micro or Mini kits according to cell number. To prevent cross-contamination, every cell subset was processed on its own, while patient and healthy donor samples were processed together. Using the immunoSEQ multiplex PCR, TCRB sequences were amplified from cDNA into 87-bp fragments spanning the CDR3 region. Amplicons were sequenced on the Illumina HiSeq platform. In the authors' own workflow: PCR bias was corrected computationally using synthetic template baselines, and reads within Hamming distance 2 were collapsed, with unmergeable singletons discarded. Reads were aligned against IMGT so that V, D and J genes, CDR3 length and insertions or deletions at six rearrangement sites could be assigned. Within each subset, clonotype counts were normalized to sorted cell number, and only after that were true diversity and Gini coefficients computed with the tcR R package. The overlap coefficient, calculated on TCRB nucleotide sequences, was used to quantify repertoire sharing. Out-of-frame TCRB sequences from naive cells were analyzed as a proxy for the pre-selection repertoire. As stored in TCRdb, this immuneACCESS dataset retains in-frame rearrangements with V and J assigned. A fraction of the clones does not appear; measured against another copy, unresolved V genes explain less than half of the discrepancy, and the remainder lacks a known reason. The V and J calls and clone size are taken from that table; D and trimming were inferred from the DNA. For this sample there are approximately 200,000 clones; 9.6% appear just once. About 0.03% of the sample is held by the ten biggest clonotypes.

From each donor, a single peripheral blood sample of approximately 0.11 L on average was drawn into heparinised tubes. A BD FACSAria II and a panel including CD45RO, CCR7, CD25, CD127, CD95 and CD27 were used to sort naive, central memory, regulatory and stem cell-like memory CD4+ T cells. Every sorted population had a purity above 98%. PBMCs were separated immediately by Lymphoprep density gradient centrifugation and were stained directly, without being cultured. Samples were stained and sorted in pairs, with one healthy donor and one patient per experiment, so that batch effects were minimized. The clonotype originates from a woman under 30 in good health. The sequenced sample consisted of naive CD4+ T cells from blood. This specimen's cell subset or site label, per the study, means: true naive CD4+ T cells.

CDR3 reads: CASSLGLHEQYF. In nucleotides, the sequence is TGCGCCAGCAGCTTGGGACTCCACGAGCAGTACTTC. Here the chain combines TRBV5-1 and TRBJ2-7, with the D gene uncertain. V is reduced by 0 bases and J by 5 bases, leaving a spacing of 6 bases between them. There are 12 amino acids in the CDR3, from cysteine to phenylalanine inclusive. Kept here is only the CDR3 DNA, which spans 36 bases and is read in frame from base 1. As encoded in the germline V gene, CDR1 is SGHRS while CDR2 is YFSETQ.